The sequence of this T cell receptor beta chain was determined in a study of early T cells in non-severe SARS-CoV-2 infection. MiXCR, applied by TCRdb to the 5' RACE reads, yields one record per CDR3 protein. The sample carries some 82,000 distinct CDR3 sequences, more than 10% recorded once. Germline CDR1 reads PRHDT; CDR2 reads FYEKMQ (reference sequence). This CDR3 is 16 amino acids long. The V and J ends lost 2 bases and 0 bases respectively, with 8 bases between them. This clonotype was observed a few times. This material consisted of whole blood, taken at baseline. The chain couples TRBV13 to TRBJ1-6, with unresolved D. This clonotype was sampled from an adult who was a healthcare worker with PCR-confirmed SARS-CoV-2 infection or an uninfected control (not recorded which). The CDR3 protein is CASSLSSSSYNSPLHF. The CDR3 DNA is TGTGCCAGCAGCTTATCGAGTAGCTCCTATAATTCACCCCTCCACTTT.